Listed here are 20 T cell receptor beta chains from one sample, sequenced in a study of Graves' ophthalmopathy and Graves' hyperthyroidism. Amplified material comprised TCR beta CDR3 regions derived from RNA transcripts. First-round RT-PCR employed HTBI primers, with a second-round multiplex PCR after it. Each CDR3 protein gets one entry after TCRdb re-called the multiplex PCR reads with MiXCR. In the table there are some 750,000 distinct CDR3 sequences, around 40% of which are singletons. Specimen: peripheral blood. Receptors were obtained from an adult man with Graves' ophthalmopathy.

This clonotype has a single count. It may be a read error: a sequence one base away is much more abundant. V is TRBV7-9 and J is TRBJ1-1, with a possible D match to TRBD1 (5 bases). Germline CDR1 and CDR2: SEHNR and FQNEAQ (reference sequence). V gave up 1 base and J gave up 0 bases, with 9 bases separating them. The CDR3 is 15 residues long. CDR3 DNA sequence: TGTGCCAGCAGCTTAGTTGGGGCCATGAACACTGAAGCTTTCTTT. This translates into CASSLVGAMNTEAFF.

The chain has TRBV7-9 and TRBJ2-7; TRBD1 or TRBD2 may be the D gene (5 bases each). The CDR3 spans 16 residues. CDR1 and CDR2 (germline): SEHNR, FQNEAQ (reference sequence). The V end was cut by 1 base, the J end by 7 bases, with 20 bases between. CDR3 protein: CASSLDMRGTGREQYF. The CDR3 DNA reads as TGTGCCAGCAGCTTAGATATGAGGGGTACCGGTCGGGAGCAGTACTTC.

This clonotype was observed a handful of times. The gene calls are TRBV5-4 and TRBJ1-4; a weak D match, TRBD1 (5 bases). V lost 4 bases and J 0 bases, leaving 10 bases between the germline ends. Per germline, CDR1 SGHNT and CDR2 YYREEE (reference sequence). The CDR3 extends over 15 amino acids. The CDR3 loop is CASSTRQTTNEKLFF. The CDR3 DNA reads TGTGCCAGCAGCACCCGACAGACAACTAATGAAAAACTGTTTTTT.

This clonotype was recorded at least ten times. The chain employs TRBV7-9 and TRBJ1-4; maybe TRBD1 (6 bases). V was trimmed by 5 bases and J by 0 bases, leaving 13 bases between them. CDR1 is SEHNR, CDR2 FQNEAQ, per germline (reference sequence). This CDR3 has 16 amino acids. The CDR3 DNA is TGTGCCAGCAGCCAAACGACAGGTGCAACTAATGAAAAACTGTTTTTT. Translating gives CASSQTTGATNEKLFF.

With regard to this clonotype: With a much larger clone just one base away, this may be a read error. The chain combines TRBV7-2 with TRBJ1-1, with a tentative D call TRBD1 (6 bases). Germline assignment: CDR1 SGHTA and CDR2 FQGNSA. This CDR3 contains 14 residues. Deletions cut 2 bases from V and 6 bases from J, with 13 bases between. The chain's CDR3 is CASSLRGRGAEAFF. In DNA form, the CDR3 reads TGTGCCAGCAGCTTAAGGGGCAGGGGAGCTGAAGCTTTCTTT.

The rearrangement joins TRBV7-2 to TRBJ1-4, with D unresolved. The CDR3 covers 15 residues. CDR1 and CDR2 (germline): SGHTA, FQGNSA. V lost 5 bases, J lost 4 bases, and 14 bases lay in between. CDR3 coding DNA: TGTGCCAGCAGCGACACAGCCGGTCGTAATGAAAAACTGTTTTTT. It translates to CASSDTAGRNEKLFF.

The chain uses TRBV19 and TRBJ1-4; no clear D gene. This CDR3 spans 13 amino acids. Trimming cost V 5 bases and J 6 bases, with 10 bases left between them. The germline V gene has CDR1 LNHDA and CDR2 SQIVND (reference sequence). The CDR3, as DNA: TGTGCCAGTAGTCTGAGGGCTGATGAAAAACTGTTTTTT. Translated, it gives CASSLRADEKLFF.

The CDR3 is CASSRGARETQYF. In nucleotides, the CDR3 is TGCGCCAGCAGCCGAGGGGCCAGGGAGACCCAGTACTTC. V and J are TRBV5-1 and TRBJ2-5, with D perhaps matching TRBD1 or TRBD2 (5 bases each). V shed 4 bases and J shed 5 bases, with 12 bases lying between them. CDR1 SGHRS and CDR2 YFSETQ come from the germline V gene. The CDR3 runs 13 residues.

The sample holds one count of this clonotype. This chain connects TRBV29-1 to TRBJ2-5; tentative D call: TRBD1 (6 bases). Per germline, CDR1 SQVTM and CDR2 ANQGSEA. The CDR3 has 11 amino acids. Deletions cut 8 bases from V and 2 bases from J, with 9 bases between. Here the CDR3 DNA reads TGCAGCCGGACAGAACAAGAGACCCAGTACTTC. It specifies CSRTEQETQYF.

This chain uses TRBV19 with TRBJ2-3; 10 bases match TRBD1. Per the germline V gene, CDR1 is LNHDA and CDR2 is SQIVND (reference sequence). The V segment lost 2 bases and the J segment 4 bases; nucleotides outside the gene matches: 3. CDR3 length: 15 amino acids. The CDR3 region is CASSIRTGGSDTQYF. In DNA, the CDR3 is TGTGCCAGTAGTATACGGACAGGGGGTTCAGATACGCAGTATTTT.

The rearrangement uses TRBV7-3 and TRBJ2-3; D gene ambiguous. CDR1 and CDR2 (germline): SGHTA, FQGTGA. The CDR3 is 16 residues long. Deletions cut 0 bases from V and 0 bases from J, with 10 bases between. The DNA for the CDR3 is TGTGCCAGCAGCTTAACGTCTGCGGCAAGCACAGATACGCAGTATTTT. Its translation: CASSLTSAASTDTQYF. The full variable domain, completed using reference TRBV7-3 and TRBJ2-3, is GAGVSQTPSNKVTEKGKYVELRCDPISGHTALYWYRQSLGQGPEFLIYFQGTGAADDSGLPNDRFFAVRPEGSVSTLKIQRTERGDSAVYLCASSLTSAASTDTQYFGPGTRLTVL.

This clonotype showed up many times. V is TRBV7-9 and J is TRBJ1-2; 8 bases are shared with TRBD1. The CDR3 is 12 residues long. The trim removed 7 bases at V and 6 bases at J, leaving 4 bases unmatched. Germline V gene sequence: CDR1 SEHNR, CDR2 FQNEAQ (reference sequence). This chain's CDR3 is CASTQGAHGYTF. The CDR3 nucleotides read TGTGCCAGCACCCAGGGGGCGCATGGCTACACCTTC.

Many counts were recorded for this clonotype. V gene TRBV7-2 combines with J gene TRBJ2-5; the match to TRBD2 covers 11 bases. CDR1 and CDR2 (germline): SGHTA, FQGNSA. J lost 5 bases, V lost 4 bases, and 9 bases had no gene match. This CDR3 contains 16 residues. In DNA form, the CDR3 reads TGTGCCAGCAGCTCCCTAGAGGGACTAGCGGCGGAGACCCAGTACTTC. Translation gives CASSSLEGLAAETQYF.

The chain combines TRBV5-4 with TRBJ1-2, with D maybe TRBD1 (6 bases). V lost 3 bases, J lost 4 bases, and 10 bases lay in between. Germline CDR1 and CDR2: SGHNT and YYREEE (reference sequence). The CDR3 totals 13 residues. In nucleotides, the CDR3 is TGTGCCAGCAGCTCGGGACACTCCTATGGCTACACCTTC. Translation gives CASSSGHSYGYTF.

The chain recombines TRBV24-1 with TRBJ1-2; D is perhaps TRBD1 (5 bases). Trimming cost V 5 bases and J 8 bases, with 14 bases left between them. Germline V gives CDR1 KGHDR, CDR2 SFDVKD. There are 13 residues in the CDR3. The chain's CDR3 is CATSAGRVGGYTF. In DNA form, the CDR3 reads TGTGCCACCAGTGCTGGCAGGGTGGGCGGCTACACCTTC.

This clonotype was seen only a few times. The rearrangement links TRBV7-9 to TRBJ1-5, with TRBD1 matching 7 bases. The CDR3 sequence is 15 residues long. CDR1 SEHNR and CDR2 FQNEAQ come from the germline V gene (reference sequence). V trimming: 5 bases; J trimming: 7 bases; junction bases outside the gene matches: 11. CDR3 sequence (DNA): TGTGCCAGCAGCCCGGAACAGGGGCCGGGGCAGCCCCAGCATTTT. Translating it yields CASSPEQGPGQPQHF.

The CDR3 DNA follows: TGTGCCAGCAGCGAGGGACAGGGGGAGGCCGGGGAGCTGTTTTTT. This encodes CASSEGQGEAGELFF. The chain uses TRBV25-1 and TRBJ2-2; 11 bases match TRBD1. Germline V gene lookup returns CDR1 MGHDK and CDR2 SYGVNS. CDR3 length: 15 amino acids. Trimming took 6 bases from V and 6 from J; bases not matched to a gene: 6.

Regarding this clonotype: One junction end does not reproduce the germline sequence, and a read error may be involved. This rearrangement joins TRBV6-6 to TRBJ2-7; the match to TRBD2 covers 10 bases. Germline CDR1 and CDR2: MNHNY and SVGAGI (reference sequence). This CDR3 contains 13 residues. The CDR3 DNA reads as TGTGCCAGCAGGAGCGGGGGGGAATACGAGCAGTGCTTC. Translated, it gives CASRSGGEYEQCF.

This clonotype has a handful of counts. V gene TRBV4-3 combines with J gene TRBJ1-1; D ambiguous. This CDR3 is built from 13 residues. Trimming took 0 bases from V and 7 from J, leaving 9 bases between them. The germline V gene has CDR1 LGHNA and CDR2 YSLEER. DNA of the CDR3: TGCGCCAGCAGCCAAGATAGGCAGGTTGAAGCTTTCTTT. Its protein is CASSQDRQVEAFF.

V gene TRBV6-6 combines with J gene TRBJ2-7, with TRBD2 matching over 9 bases. CDR3 length equals 20 residues. The J segment lost 0 bases and the V segment lost 3 bases, leaving 18 bases of the junction unmatched. Per the germline V gene, CDR1 is MNHNY and CDR2 is SVGAGI (reference sequence). CDR3 sequence reads: CASSYAAPGGGGSSSYEQYF. CDR3 bases: TGTGCCAGCAGTTATGCCGCCCCAGGCGGGGGGGGCTCGAGCTCCTACGAGCAGTACTTC.